This T cell receptor (beta chain) was sequenced in a study of identical twins. Germline-derived CDR1 and CDR2 are SQVTM and ANQGSEA. Between the trimmed V and J ends, which lost 4 bases and 8 bases, there was a span of 17 bases. This CDR3 has 13 amino acids. This clonotype was recorded at least ten times. TCRdb re-called the 5' RACE reads with MiXCR, one entry per CDR3 protein. Here the sample spans a few hundred thousand distinct CDR3 sequences, roughly 10% being singletons. The chain combines TRBV29-1 with TRBJ1-2, with a possible D match to TRBD1 (5 bases). The sequencing input was naive T cells sorted from blood. This clonotype originated in a woman aged 45-65 years in good health. The CDR3 here is CSVGRDLTQGYTF. DNA of the CDR3: TGCAGCGTTGGAAGGGACCTAACGCAAGGCTACACCTTC.